This T cell receptor (beta chain) was documented in a study of shared clonotypes between healthy human individuals. Study details: For every donor, three CD4 naive, three CD4 memory, two CD8 naive and one CD8 memory plates were used.

This clone was seen once. Antigen specificity is unknown. The table came from immunoSEQ multiplex PCR; TCRdb's copy has only in-frame clones and leaves some out. The repertoire holds around 2.1 million clones, with approximately 96% as singletons. The germline V and J ends were trimmed by 4 bases and 2 bases, with 9 bases remaining between them. This CDR3 is 14 amino acids long. Germline V gene sequence: CDR1 SGHDN, CDR2 FVKESK. Caucasian adults living in Nashville, Tennessee, provided all samples. The authors divided CD4+ cells into CD45RA+ naive and CD45RA-negative memory subsets. Study-level points and caveats: Generation probability values for non-shared clonotypes were lower than those for clonotypes shared by all four donors.

J is TRBJ2-1 and V is TRBV14; TRBD1 or TRBD2 may be the D gene (5 bases each). The specimen sequenced was naive CD4+ T cells sorted from blood. Described subset: CD45RA+ positively selected. The TCR originated in a young man in good health. CDR3 amino acids: CASSRDPAYNEQFF. The CDR3 DNA reads as TGTGCCAGCAGCCGGGACCCAGCCTACAATGAGCAGTTCTTC.